A single sample is the source of the 19 T cell receptor beta chains below, sequenced in a study of shared clonotypes between healthy human individuals. Naive CD8 cells comprised CD45RO-negative, CCR7-positively selected cells, excluding terminally differentiated effector memory CD45RA+ cells. TCRdb keeps only in-frame clones here, not all; method: immunoSEQ multiplex PCR. The table shows millions of clones, with 90% to 95% occurring only once. Sequencing was performed on naive CD8+ T cells from PBMCs. These receptors were collected from a man between 18 and 35 years old in good health. Some clones in this sample may be carry-over from other donors' samples.

The chain carries TRBV9 and TRBJ2-1, with TRBD2 identical over 8 bases. The CDR3 length is 16 residues. V lost 4 bases, J lost 2 bases, and 8 bases stayed unmatched. Germline values: CDR1 SGDLS, CDR2 YYNGEE. CDR3 nucleotides: TGTGCCAGCAGCACCCGCCGGGGGGGGACCTACAATGAGCAGTTCTTC. As protein: CASSTRRGGTYNEQFF.

As regards this clone: This same CDR3 is encoded by further DNA sequences in the sample. J is TRBJ2-7 and V is TRBV7-9, with D perhaps TRBD1 (6 bases). Germline V gives CDR1 SEHNR, CDR2 FQNEAQ (reference sequence). The V and J ends lost 4 bases and 5 bases respectively, with 9 bases between them. The CDR3 sequence is 12 residues long. The CDR3 loop reads CASSSYRDEQYF. CDR3 nucleotides: TGTGCCAGCAGCTCTTACAGGGACGAGCAGTACTTC.

This rearrangement joins TRBV13 to TRBJ2-2; 14 positions match TRBD2. The CDR3 length is 19 residues. Trimming at V came to 4 bases and at J to 5 bases, leaving 12 bases not matched to a gene. Germline values: CDR1 PRHDT, CDR2 FYEKMQ (reference sequence). CDR3 loop: CASSSGLAGEIGGTGELFF. In DNA, the CDR3 is TGTGCCAGCAGCTCGGGACTAGCGGGAGAGATTGGGGGAACCGGGGAGCTGTTTTTT.

This clone was counted once. The chain carries TRBV15 and TRBJ2-7, with D maybe TRBD1 (7 bases). CDR3 length: 17 amino acids. Trimming took 2 bases from V and 4 from J, leaving 21 bases between them. Germline CDR1 is LNHNV and CDR2 is YYDKDF (reference sequence). This CDR3 is CATSRPRGAGGRYEQYF. CDR3 nucleotides: TGTGCCACCAGCAGACCCAGGGGGGCAGGGGGGAGGTACGAGCAGTACTTC.

The V and J genes are TRBV28 and TRBJ2-2; D gene uncertain. The CDR3 has 15 residues. V lost 3 bases and J 4 bases, leaving 12 bases between the germline ends. CDR1 and CDR2 from the germline V gene are MDHEN and SYDVKM. The CDR3 loop is CASSFLQVGTGELFF. DNA for the CDR3: TGTGCCAGCAGTTTCTTGCAAGTGGGCACCGGGGAGCTGTTTTTT.

As concerns this clone: Additional DNA sequences in this sample encode the identical CDR3. CDR3 region: CASSYSGQGYEQYF. The CDR3, as DNA: TGTGCCAGCAGTTACTCGGGGCAGGGCTACGAGCAGTACTTC. The chain carries TRBV6-5 and TRBJ2-7, with D maybe TRBD1 (5 bases). V lost 0 bases and J lost 3, with 9 bases in between. Looked up from germline, CDR1 is MNHEY and CDR2 is SVGAGI. The CDR3 length is 14 residues.

About this clone itself: The sample contains more than one DNA sequence encoding this CDR3. V usage is TRBV9 and J usage is TRBJ2-3; 10 bases fit TRBD2. V was clipped by 6 bases and J by 3 bases; unmatched bases: 4. The CDR3 is 14 amino acids. CDR1 is SGDLS, CDR2 YYNGEE, per germline. The CDR3 DNA reads as TGTGCCAGCAATCCTAGCGGGAGTACAGATACGCAGTATTTT. Translated, it gives CASNPSGSTDTQYF.

The CDR3 bases are TGTGCCAGCAGCTTAGGACGGTTGTACTTC. Translated, it gives CASSLGRLYF. The chain is built from TRBV7-9 and TRBJ2-7, with D unclear. The CDR3 is made up of 10 amino acids. Germline lookup yields CDR1 SEHNR and CDR2 FQNEAQ (reference sequence). Trimming left V 1 base short and J 12 bases short, with 7 bases between. Based on the CDR3 plus reference TRBV7-9 and TRBJ2-7, the full variable domain is DTGVSQNPRHKITKRGQNVTFRCDPISEHNRLYWYRQTLGQGPEFLTYFQNEAQLEKSRLLSDRFSAERPKGSFSTLEIQRTEQGDSAMYLCASSLGRLYFGPGTRLTVT.

The rearrangement joins TRBV28 to TRBJ2-1; 9 bases are shared with TRBD2. Germline assignment: CDR1 MDHEN and CDR2 SYDVKM. CDR3 length equals 13 residues. The J segment lost 8 bases and the V segment lost 8 bases, leaving 7 bases of the junction unmatched. The CDR3 coding sequence is TGTGCCAGCCTCCGGCTAGCGGGACATGAGCAGTTCTTC. Its protein is CASLRLAGHEQFF.

The chain combines TRBV28 with TRBJ1-2, with D hard to call. Trimming stripped 4 bases from V and 4 bases from J, with 13 bases between. The CDR3 spans 14 residues. Germline assignment: CDR1 MDHEN and CDR2 SYDVKM. The chain's CDR3 is CASSSGRAGYGYTF. CDR3 coding DNA: TGTGCCAGCAGTTCGGGGAGGGCCGGCTATGGCTACACCTTC.

This sequence joins TRBV6-5 and TRBJ2-7; D gene unclear. V lost 6 bases, J lost 2 bases, and 14 bases lay in between. The CDR3 is 14 amino acids. Germline-derived CDR1 and CDR2 are MNHEY and SVGAGI. In nucleotides, the CDR3 is TGTGCCAGCAGCCCCAGGTCGGTTCCCTACGAGCAGTACTTC. The encoded protein is CASSPRSVPYEQYF.

The chain combines TRBV19 with TRBJ1-1; D is unresolved. V lost 9 bases, J lost 5 bases, and 16 bases lay in between. Germline V gene lookup returns CDR1 LNHDA and CDR2 SQIVND (reference sequence). There are 13 residues in the CDR3. DNA for the CDR3: TGTGCCAGCCGCCTCGTTGATTGGACTGAAGCTTTCTTT. It yields the protein CASRLVDWTEAFF.

This chain joins TRBV29-1 and TRBJ1-1; the D is unclear. Looked up from germline, CDR1 is SQVTM and CDR2 is ANQGSEA. The V end was cut by 7 bases, the J end by 3 bases, with 9 bases between. The CDR3 sequence is 11 residues long. The CDR3 bases are TGCAGCGCTTATAGCTACACTGAAGCTTTCTTT. Translation gives CSAYSYTEAFF.

The rearrangement joins TRBV4-1 to TRBJ2-7; D not resolved. The V and J ends lost 4 bases and 5 bases respectively, with 12 bases between them. Germline assignment: CDR1 MGHRA and CDR2 YSYEKL. This CDR3 has 13 residues. The CDR3 DNA reads TGCGCCAGCAGCCCCAACGGCCGCAACGAGCAGTACTTC. Translating gives CASSPNGRNEQYF.

This chain joins TRBV4-3 and TRBJ2-1; perhaps TRBD2 as D (5 bases). Trimming left V 8 bases short and J 3 bases short, with 11 bases between. From germline, CDR1 is LGHNA and CDR2 YSLEER. This CDR3 has 13 amino acids. The CDR3 coding sequence is TGCGCCAGCGGAGGAGACTTCTACAATGAGCAGTTCTTC. The encoded protein is CASGGDFYNEQFF.

This sequence joins TRBV29-1 and TRBJ1-1, with D unclear. The CDR3 totals 11 residues. V shed 5 bases and J shed 8 bases, with 12 bases lying between them. CDR1 SQVTM and CDR2 ANQGSEA come from the germline V gene. CDR3: CSVWVAGEAFF. The CDR3 nucleotides read TGCAGCGTTTGGGTTGCGGGGGAAGCTTTCTTT.

The chain employs TRBV30 and TRBJ1-6, with D hard to call. V lost 6 bases to trimming and J lost 8 bases, with 14 bases between them. The CDR3 totals 13 residues. Germline CDR1 is GTSNPN and CDR2 is SVGIG (reference sequence). The chain's CDR3 is CACEARGDSPLHF. The CDR3 bases are TGTGCCTGTGAGGCCCGCGGGGATTCACCCCTCCACTTT.

The V and J genes are TRBV27 and TRBJ2-2; 10 nucleotides match TRBD2. Looked up from germline, CDR1 is MNHEY and CDR2 is SMNVEV (reference sequence). The CDR3 totals 16 residues. V trimming: 5 bases; J trimming: 6 bases; junction bases outside the gene matches: 9. The CDR3 sequence is CASSLRTSGSSGELFF. The CDR3 nucleotides are TGTGCCAGCAGTCTGCGGACTAGCGGTTCGTCCGGGGAGCTGTTTTTT.

Worth noting for this clone: Other nucleotide sequences from this sample produce the same CDR3. The chain carries TRBV9 and TRBJ1-5; D not resolved. Germline CDR1 reads SGDLS; CDR2 reads YYNGEE. Trimming pared 0 bases from V and 4 bases from J, leaving 5 bases between. This CDR3 region has 13 residues. CDR3 in amino acids: CASSVGSNQPQHF. In nucleotides, the CDR3 is TGTGCCAGCAGCGTAGGTAGTAATCAGCCCCAGCATTTT.